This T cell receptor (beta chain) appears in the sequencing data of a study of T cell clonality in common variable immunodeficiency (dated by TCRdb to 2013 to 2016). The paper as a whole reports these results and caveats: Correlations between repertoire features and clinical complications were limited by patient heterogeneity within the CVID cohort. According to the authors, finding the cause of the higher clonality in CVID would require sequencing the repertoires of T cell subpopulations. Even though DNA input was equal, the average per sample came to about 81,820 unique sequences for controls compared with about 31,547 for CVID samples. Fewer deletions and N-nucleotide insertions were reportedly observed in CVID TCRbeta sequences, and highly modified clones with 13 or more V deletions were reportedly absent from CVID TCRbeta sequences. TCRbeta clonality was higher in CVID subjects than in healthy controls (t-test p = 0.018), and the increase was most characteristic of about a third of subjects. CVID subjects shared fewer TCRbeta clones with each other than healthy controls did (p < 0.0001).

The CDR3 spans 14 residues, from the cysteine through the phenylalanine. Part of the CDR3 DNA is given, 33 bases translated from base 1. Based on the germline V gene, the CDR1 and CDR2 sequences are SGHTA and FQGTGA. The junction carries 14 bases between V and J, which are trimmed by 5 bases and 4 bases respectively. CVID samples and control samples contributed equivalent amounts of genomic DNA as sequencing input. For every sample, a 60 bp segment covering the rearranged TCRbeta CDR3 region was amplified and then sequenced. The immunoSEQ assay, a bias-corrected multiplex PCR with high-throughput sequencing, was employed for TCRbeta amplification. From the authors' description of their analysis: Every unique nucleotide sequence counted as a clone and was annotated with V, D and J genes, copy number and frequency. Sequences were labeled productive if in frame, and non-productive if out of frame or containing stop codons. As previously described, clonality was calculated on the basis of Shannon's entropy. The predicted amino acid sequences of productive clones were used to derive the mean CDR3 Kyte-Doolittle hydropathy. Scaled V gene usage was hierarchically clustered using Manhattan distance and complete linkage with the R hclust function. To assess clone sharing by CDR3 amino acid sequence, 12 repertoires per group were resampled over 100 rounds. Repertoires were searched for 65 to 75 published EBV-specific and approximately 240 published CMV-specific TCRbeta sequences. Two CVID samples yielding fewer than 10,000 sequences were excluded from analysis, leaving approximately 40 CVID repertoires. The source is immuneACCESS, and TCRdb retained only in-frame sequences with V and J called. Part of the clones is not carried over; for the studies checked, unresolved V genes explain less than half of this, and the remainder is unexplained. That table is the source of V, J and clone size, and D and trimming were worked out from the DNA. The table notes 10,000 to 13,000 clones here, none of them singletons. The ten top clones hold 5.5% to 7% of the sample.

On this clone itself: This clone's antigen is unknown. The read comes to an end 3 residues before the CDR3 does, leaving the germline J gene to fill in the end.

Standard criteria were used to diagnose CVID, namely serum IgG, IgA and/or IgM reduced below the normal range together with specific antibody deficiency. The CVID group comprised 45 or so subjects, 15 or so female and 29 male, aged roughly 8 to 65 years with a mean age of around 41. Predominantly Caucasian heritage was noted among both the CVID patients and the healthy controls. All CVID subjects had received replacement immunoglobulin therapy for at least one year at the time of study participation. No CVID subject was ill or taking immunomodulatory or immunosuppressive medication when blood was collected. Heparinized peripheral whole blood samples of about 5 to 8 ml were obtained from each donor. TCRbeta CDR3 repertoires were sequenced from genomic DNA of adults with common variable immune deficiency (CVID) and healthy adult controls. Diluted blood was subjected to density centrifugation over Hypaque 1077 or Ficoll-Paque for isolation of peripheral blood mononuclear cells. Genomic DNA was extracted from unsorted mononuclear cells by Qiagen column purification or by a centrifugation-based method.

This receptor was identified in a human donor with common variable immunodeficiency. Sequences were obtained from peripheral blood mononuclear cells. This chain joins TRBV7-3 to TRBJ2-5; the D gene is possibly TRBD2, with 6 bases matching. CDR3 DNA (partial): TGTGCCAGCAGCCCCAACACTAGCCCAGAGACC. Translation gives CASSPNTSPET. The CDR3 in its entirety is CASSPNTSPETQYF.